This T cell receptor (beta chain) comes out of a study of regulatory T cells in long-lasting Graves disease. Time point of the sample: newly diagnosed GD, antithyroid drugs for less than 3 months. PBMC-extracted RNA yielded the TCR library. This clonotype was recorded a few times. Relying on iRepertoire HTBI primers and Arm-PCR of CDR3 regions, the team built TCR beta libraries. TCRdb re-analysed the multiplex PCR reads in MiXCR, keeping a single row per CDR3 protein. The sample gives roughly 610,000 distinct CDR3 sequences, 16% of which show up once; more than 15% is in the top ten. The CDR3 runs 15 residues. V lost 7 bases, J lost 4 bases, and 9 bases stayed unmatched. Germline loops: CDR1 MNHEY, CDR2 SMNVEV (reference sequence). The data also belong to a second study, concerning T cells in Graves' hyperthyroidism and ophthalmopathy. This second study notes: The study used the HTBI primer set for a first-round RT-PCR of the TCR CDR3. Blood also contained most expanded thyroid clonotypes above 0.001. Ophthalmopathy was separated from stable hyperthyroidism by a 13 V-J model.

The sequence came from a woman aged 25 to 39 with Graves disease. The chain uses TRBV27 and TRBJ2-7; 11 bases agree with TRBD2. The material was peripheral blood mononuclear cells (PBMCs), obtained at new diagnosis, from a patient treated with antithyroid drugs. The CDR3 DNA sequence: TGTGCCAGCACCAGACGCTTAGCGGGAGGGTACGAGCAGTACTTC. It is translated as CASTRRLAGGYEQYF.